A selection of T cell receptor beta chains follows, all from one sample in a study of control samples from healthy donors and cancer patients. Libraries were prepared by immunoSEQ multiplex PCR; TCRdb keeps only in-frame clonotypes and omits some of them. The sample has around 75,000 clones, 75% to 90% seen once. The sequenced material came from blood. Receptors were obtained from a middle-aged man in good health. CDR3s include the opening cysteine and the closing phenylalanine or tryptophan. D genes are given only for firm matches. The listing skips clone size in some rows; elsewhere it reads once, few, many or a size class.

clone size | D gene | CDR3 length | J gene | V gene | CDR3 protein | CDR3 DNA
NA | NA | 14 | TRBJ2-1 | TRBV6-5 | CASSSASVNNEQFF | TGTGCCAGCAGTTCAGCTAGCGTGAACAATGAGCAGTTCTTC
NA | TRBD2 | 15 | TRBJ2-7 | TRBV25-1 | CASRDSAGGFNEQYF | TGTGCCAGCAGAGACTCAGCGGGAGGGTTCAACGAGCAGTACTTC
NA | NA | 15 | TRBJ1-4 | TRBV27 | CAGSPSGPNNEKLFF | TGTGCCGGTTCACCCTCCGGGCCGAATAATGAAAAACTGTTTTTT
once | NA | 13 | TRBJ2-7 | TRBV9 | CASSVDGTYEQYF | TGTGCCAGCAGCGTAGATGGCACCTACGAGCAGTACTTC
NA | TRBD1 | 13 | TRBJ1-1 | TRBV9 | CASSGTGGTEAFF | TGTGCCAGCAGCGGTACAGGGGGCACTGAAGCTTTCTTT
few | NA | 12 | TRBJ2-5 | TRBV10-1 | CASSESGETQYF | TGCGCCAGCAGTGAGTCGGGGGAGACCCAGTACTTC
NA | TRBD2 | 13 | TRBJ2-7 | TRBV29-1 | CSASSGVSYEQYF | TGCAGCGCTTCTAGCGGGGTCTCCTACGAGCAGTACTTC
NA | NA | 14 | TRBJ2-7 | TRBV3-1/TRBV3-2 | CASSLGRKNYEQYF | TGTGCCAGCAGCCTCGGACGGAAGAATTACGAGCAGTACTTC
medium-sized | TRBD2 | 16 | TRBJ2-2 | TRBV11-2 | CASSPVPGLAGGELFF | TGTGCCAGCAGCCCTGTCCCGGGACTAGCCGGCGGGGAGCTGTTTTTT
few | NA | 14 | TRBJ2-7 | TRBV27 | CASSFLEGPYEQYF | TGTGCCAGCAGTTTTCTTGAGGGTCCCTACGAGCAGTACTTC
NA | NA | 16 | TRBJ1-5 | TRBV27 | CASSRNSGVSNQPQHF | TGTGCCAGCAGTCGTAATTCAGGGGTGAGCAATCAGCCCCAGCATTTT
once | TRBD1 | 13 | TRBJ1-2 | TRBV5-4 | CASSLDRVSGYTF | TGTGCCAGCAGTTTGGACAGGGTATCTGGCTACACCTTC
NA | NA | 13 | TRBJ1-2 | TRBV3-1/TRBV3-2 | CASSHRLGDGYTF | TGTGCCAGCAGCCACCGACTGGGGGATGGCTACACCTTC
NA | NA | 13 | TRBJ1-6 | TRBV2 | CASLDRTNSPLHF | TGTGCCAGCTTAGACAGGACGAATTCACCCCTCCACTTT
NA | TRBD1 | 16 | TRBJ2-7 | TRBV7-9 | CASRSDPGQGRGEQYF | TGTGCCAGCAGATCAGACCCGGGACAGGGACGAGGCGAGCAGTACTTC
NA | NA | 16 | TRBJ2-1 | TRBV11-3 | CASSTPSSDPNNEQFF | TGTGCCAGCAGCACCCCCTCGTCGGATCCTAACAATGAGCAGTTCTTC
once | TRBD2 | 15 | TRBJ2-1 | TRBV9 | CASSVVGLASGEQFF | TGTGCCAGCAGCGTAGTAGGACTAGCTTCGGGTGAGCAGTTCTTC
NA | NA | 14 | TRBJ1-5 | TRBV27 | CASSLGRFNQPQHF | TGTGCCAGCAGCCTTGGTCGGTTCAATCAGCCCCAGCATTTT
NA | TRBD1 | 16 | TRBJ2-1 | TRBV15 | CATSGLGTGPYNEQFF | TGTGCCACCAGCGGGCTCGGGACAGGGCCCTACAATGAGCAGTTCTTC
few | TRBD2 | 16 | TRBJ2-2 | TRBV9 | CASSGRSGALTGELFF | TGTGCCAGCAGCGGCCGGAGCGGGGCGTTGACCGGGGAGCTGTTTTTT
NA | NA | 13 | TRBJ1-5 | TRBV30 | CAGQTGSNQPQHF | TGTGCCGGACAGACAGGAAGCAATCAGCCCCAGCATTTT
NA | NA | 14 | TRBJ1-1 | TRBV11-2 | CASSVRGGGTEAFF | TGTGCCAGCAGCGTTCGGGGAGGGGGCACTGAAGCTTTCTTT
NA | NA | 15 | TRBJ2-1 | TRBV11-3 | CASSHRSLAGDEQFF | TGTGCCAGCAGCCACAGAAGCCTAGCCGGGGATGAGCAGTTCTTC
NA | TRBD1 | 16 | TRBJ1-6 | TRBV15 | CATIHSIRGRTSPLHF | TGTGCCACGATACATTCCATCAGGGGGAGGACTTCACCCCTCCACTTT
NA | NA | 12 | TRBJ1-1 | TRBV28 | CASSLTYTEAFF | TGTGCCAGCAGTTTAACTTACACTGAAGCTTTCTTT
NA | NA | 15 | TRBJ1-1 | TRBV25-1 | CASSKPGQRYTEAFF | TGTGCCAGCAGCAAACCGGGACAAAGGTACACTGAAGCTTTCTTT
NA | TRBD1 | 15 | TRBJ1-5 | TRBV9 | CASSGGQGIGQPQHF | TGTGCCAGCAGCGGGGGACAGGGGATAGGGCAGCCCCAGCATTTT
NA | NA | 15 | TRBJ1-2 | TRBV28 | CASSLRVQIIKGYTF | TGTGCCAGCAGTTTGCGCGTACAGATAATAAAGGGCTACACCTTC
NA | NA | 12 | TRBJ1-1 | TRBV7-2 | CASSLDRHEAFF | TGTGCCAGCAGCTTAGACAGGCATGAAGCTTTCTTT
NA | NA | 14 | TRBJ1-2 | TRBV5-4 | CASSFEGAAYGYTF | TGTGCCAGCAGCTTCGAAGGAGCGGCCTATGGCTACACCTTC
NA | NA | 12 | TRBJ1-1 | TRBV5-5 | CASSFSLTEAFF | TGTGCCAGCAGCTTCTCGCTAACTGAAGCTTTCTTT
NA | TRBD2 | 14 | TRBJ2-7 | TRBV29-1 | CSVVLAGGPNEQYF | TGCAGCGTTGTTCTAGCGGGAGGGCCTAACGAGCAGTACTTC
NA | NA | 13 | TRBJ1-1 | TRBV19 | CASVRTANTEAFF | TGTGCCAGTGTGCGGACGGCGAACACTGAAGCTTTCTTT
NA | NA | 14 | TRBJ2-7 | TRBV9 | CASSVGPSPLEQYF | TGTGCCAGCAGCGTAGGTCCATCCCCCCTCGAGCAGTACTTC
NA | TRBD1 | 16 | TRBJ1-1 | TRBV6-2/TRBV6-3 | CASSYTAGQGGTEAFF | TGTGCCAGCAGTTACACCGCGGGACAGGGGGGCACTGAAGCTTTCTTT
NA | NA | 15 | TRBJ1-2 | TRBV30 | CAWSETQARSYGYTF | TGTGCCTGGAGCGAAACTCAAGCCAGGTCATATGGCTACACCTTC
NA | NA | 13 | TRBJ2-5 | TRBV19 | CASALDTEETQYF | TGTGCCAGTGCGCTAGACACGGAAGAGACCCAGTACTTC
few | TRBD2 | 14 | TRBJ2-7 | TRBV7-2 | CARAAGGGIYEQYF | TGTGCCAGAGCCGCGGGCGGGGGGATCTACGAGCAGTACTTC
medium-sized | TRBD1 | 11 | TRBJ2-7 | TRBV24-1 | CATSDRPGQGF | TGTGCCACCAGTGACCGACCGGGACAGGGGTTC
NA | NA | 13 | TRBJ1-2 | TRBV7-9 | CASNPYSNYGYTF | TGTGCCAGCAACCCTTATTCTAACTATGGCTACACCTTC
NA | NA | 17 | TRBJ2-6 | TRBV27 | CASSLRARISGANVLTF | TGTGCCAGCAGTTTGAGGGCCCGGATCTCTGGGGCCAACGTCCTGACTTTC
NA | NA | 13 | TRBJ2-7 | TRBV12-3/TRBV12-4 | CASSGLSSYEQYF | TGTGCCAGCTCGGGGCTTAGCTCCTACGAGCAGTACTTC